This T cell receptor beta chain stems from a study of cytomegalovirus exposure and HLA in healthy donors (dated 2017 in TCRdb). Context from the whole study: According to a later analysis, the approximately 130 validation repertoires were produced on the same platform as the approximately 690 repertoires of the first cohort. The aim of the study was to test whether cataloging public T cell receptors could identify signatures of past pathogen exposure. A separate validation cohort of roughly 130 different subjects was used in addition to the 666-subject first cohort. To predict cytomegalovirus infection status, the study brought together high-throughput TCR immunosequencing, statistical association of individual TCRs with disease status, and machine learning.

The donors belonged to the validation cohort of under 150 subjects, which was separate from the approximately 660-subject first cohort. Study-level results and caveats: The study gave a list of over 150 TCR beta chains associated with cytomegalovirus. In vitro tests confirmed that three of the cytomegalovirus-associated TCR beta chains recognize cytomegalovirus antigens. The classifier was reported to diagnose cytomegalovirus status with high specificity and sensitivity in both the original cohort and the validation cohort. In a later analysis, TCRs clustered in the first cohort were found to also tend to co-occur in the approximately 120 validation repertoires, with approximately 95% of cluster scores above 0. The authors suggested that the approach could potentially be extended to other disease states and immunological phenotypes. A later analysis had no HLA typing for the validation cohort, so co-occurrence there was scored across all 110 or so repertoires. Across donors, most TCR sequences were observed very rarely, whereas some public TCRs were present in many individuals.

Trimming removed 0 bases from V and 2 bases from J, leaving 8 bases between the germline ends. The germline V gene encodes CDR1 SGHDT and CDR2 YYEEEE. The CDR3 sequence holds 14 residues, the cysteine and phenylalanine included. Only CDR3 DNA remains: 42 bases, in frame from the first base. As regards this clone: It lacks a known antigen. No much larger clonotype is one base removed from it; base qualities were not supplied.

The library relied on the immunoSEQ multiplex PCR assay. In the paper's pipeline: A statistical classification framework was built for diagnosing cytomegalovirus status from the catalog of TCR beta chain sequences. Sourced from immuneACCESS, this table was stored by TCRdb with only in-frame sequences that have V and J called. A share of the clones is absent; for the studies checked, an unresolved V gene accounts for under half, and the remainder has no known explanation. V and J calls and clone size come straight from that table; D and trimming were deduced from the DNA. The sample records a few hundred thousand clones, 88% of which are singletons. The top ten clonotypes cover around 0.91% of the sample.

Sequences were obtained from PBMCs. The chain was built from TRBV5-6 and TRBJ1-1, with the D gene call left open. This sequence was found in a man aged 25 to 40 in good health and CMV-seronegative. CDR3 sequence: CASSLEGLNTEAFF. The nucleotide sequence is TGTGCCAGCAGCTTGGAAGGACTTAACACTGAAGCTTTCTTT.